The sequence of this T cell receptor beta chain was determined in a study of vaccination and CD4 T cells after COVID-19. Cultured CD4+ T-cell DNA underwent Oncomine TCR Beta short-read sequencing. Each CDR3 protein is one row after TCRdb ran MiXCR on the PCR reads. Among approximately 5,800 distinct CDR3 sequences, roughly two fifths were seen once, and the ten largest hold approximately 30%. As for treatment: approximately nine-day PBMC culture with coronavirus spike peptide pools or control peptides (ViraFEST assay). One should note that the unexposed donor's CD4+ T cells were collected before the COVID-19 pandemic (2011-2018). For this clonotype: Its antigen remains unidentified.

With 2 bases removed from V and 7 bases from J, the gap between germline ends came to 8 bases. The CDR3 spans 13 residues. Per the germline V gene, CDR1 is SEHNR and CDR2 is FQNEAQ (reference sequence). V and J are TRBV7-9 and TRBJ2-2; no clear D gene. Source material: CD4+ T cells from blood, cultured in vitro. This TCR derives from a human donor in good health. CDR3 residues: CASSLPAVGELFF. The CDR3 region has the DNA TGTGCCAGCAGCTTACCCGCCGTCGGGGAGCTGTTTTTT.